This T cell receptor (beta chain) was recorded in a study of blood T cell repertoires in COVID-19. Trimming shortened V by 5 bases and J by 4 bases, and 11 bases separated the two germline ends. The CDR3 contains 12 residues. The germline V gene has CDR1 SQVTM and CDR2 ANQGSEA. The method was immunoSEQ multiplex PCR; TCRdb's version includes in-frame clones alone and lacks a portion of them. This sample yields a few hundred thousand clones, of which 88% are seen a single time; around 1% belongs to the top ten. The source is a woman aged 30 to 39 who had recovered from COVID-19. This rearrangement joins TRBV29-1 to TRBJ1-2; D is uncertain. The specimen was PBMCs or T cells enriched from blood (not recorded which). The CDR3 DNA sequence: TGCAGCGTTCGTGTAGAGCCCTATGGCTACACCTTC. Protein: CSVRVEPYGYTF.